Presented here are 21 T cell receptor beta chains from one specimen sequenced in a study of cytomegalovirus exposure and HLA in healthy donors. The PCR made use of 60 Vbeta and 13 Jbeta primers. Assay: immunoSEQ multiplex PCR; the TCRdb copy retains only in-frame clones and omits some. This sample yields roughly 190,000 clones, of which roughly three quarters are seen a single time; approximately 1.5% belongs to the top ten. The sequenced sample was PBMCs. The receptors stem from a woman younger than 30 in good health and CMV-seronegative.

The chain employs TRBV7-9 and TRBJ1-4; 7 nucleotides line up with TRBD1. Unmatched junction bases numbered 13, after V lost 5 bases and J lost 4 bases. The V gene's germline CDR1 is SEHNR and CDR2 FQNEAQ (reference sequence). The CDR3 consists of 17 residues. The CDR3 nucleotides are TGTGCCAGCAGCCCCCCCCTCGGGACAGCCTTTAATGAAAAACTGTTTTTT. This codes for CASSPPLGTAFNEKLFF. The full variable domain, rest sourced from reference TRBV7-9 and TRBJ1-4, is DTGVSQNPRHKITKRGQNVTFRCDPISEHNRLYWYRQTLGQGPEFLTYFQNEAQLEKSRLLSDRFSAERPKGSFSTLEIQRTEQGDSAMYLCASSPPLGTAFNEKLFFGSGTQLSVL.

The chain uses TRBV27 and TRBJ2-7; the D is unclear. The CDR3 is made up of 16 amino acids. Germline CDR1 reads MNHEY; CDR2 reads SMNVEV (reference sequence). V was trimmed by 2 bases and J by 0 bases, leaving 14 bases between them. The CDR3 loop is CASSLVRLPSSYEQYF. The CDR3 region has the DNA TGTGCCAGCAGTTTAGTCCGACTTCCCTCCTCCTACGAGCAGTACTTC.

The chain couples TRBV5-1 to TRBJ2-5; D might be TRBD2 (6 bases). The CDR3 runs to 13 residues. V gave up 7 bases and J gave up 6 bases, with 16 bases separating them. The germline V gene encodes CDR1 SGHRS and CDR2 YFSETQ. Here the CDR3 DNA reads TGCGCCAGCTGTTCGGGAGTAGAAAAGACCCAGTACTTC. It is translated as CASCSGVEKTQYF.

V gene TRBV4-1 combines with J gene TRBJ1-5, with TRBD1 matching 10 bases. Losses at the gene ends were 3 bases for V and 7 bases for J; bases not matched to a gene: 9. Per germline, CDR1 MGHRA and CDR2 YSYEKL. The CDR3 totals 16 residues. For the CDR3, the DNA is TGCGCCAGCAGCCACCGCCGGGACAGGGGCGGGCAGCCCCAGCATTTT. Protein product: CASSHRRDRGGQPQHF.

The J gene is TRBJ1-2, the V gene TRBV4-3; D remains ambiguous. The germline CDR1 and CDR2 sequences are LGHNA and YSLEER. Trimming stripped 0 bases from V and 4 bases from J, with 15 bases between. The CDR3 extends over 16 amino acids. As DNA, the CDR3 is TGCGCCAGCAGCCAAGATATGACCACCCGAGGCTATGGCTACACCTTC. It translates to CASSQDMTTRGYGYTF.

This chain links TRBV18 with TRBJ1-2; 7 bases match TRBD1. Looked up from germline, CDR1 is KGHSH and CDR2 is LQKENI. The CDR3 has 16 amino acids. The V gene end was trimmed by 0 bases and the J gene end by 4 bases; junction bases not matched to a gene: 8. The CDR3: CASSPPSAGGSYGYTF. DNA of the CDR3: TGTGCCAGCTCACCACCGTCGGCAGGGGGTAGCTATGGCTACACCTTC.

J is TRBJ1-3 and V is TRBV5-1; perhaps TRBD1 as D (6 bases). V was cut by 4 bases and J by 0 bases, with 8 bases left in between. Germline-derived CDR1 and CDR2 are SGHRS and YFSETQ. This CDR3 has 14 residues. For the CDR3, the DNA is TGCGCCAGCAGCCGGGACAACTCTGGAAACACCATATATTTT. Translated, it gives CASSRDNSGNTIYF.

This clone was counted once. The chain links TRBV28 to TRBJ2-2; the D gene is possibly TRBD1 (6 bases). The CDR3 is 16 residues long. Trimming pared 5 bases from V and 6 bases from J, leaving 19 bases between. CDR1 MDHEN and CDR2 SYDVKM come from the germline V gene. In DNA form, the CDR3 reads TGTGCCAGCAGTCCCCTCTCAGGGGTCAGGTCCGGGGAGCTGTTTTTT. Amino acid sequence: CASSPLSGVRSGELFF.

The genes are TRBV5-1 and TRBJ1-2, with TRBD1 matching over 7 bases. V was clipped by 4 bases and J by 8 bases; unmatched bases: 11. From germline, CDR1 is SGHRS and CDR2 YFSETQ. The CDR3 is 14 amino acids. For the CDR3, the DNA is TGCGCCAGCAGCCTACCCGACAGGGCCGGCGGCTACACCTTC. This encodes CASSLPDRAGGYTF.

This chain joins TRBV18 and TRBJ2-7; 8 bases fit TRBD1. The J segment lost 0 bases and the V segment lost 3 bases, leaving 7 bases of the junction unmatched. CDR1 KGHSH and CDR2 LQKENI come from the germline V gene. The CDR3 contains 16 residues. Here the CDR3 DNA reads TGTGCCAGCTCACCTCAACAGGGGGATAGCTCCTACGAGCAGTACTTC. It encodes CASSPQQGDSSYEQYF.

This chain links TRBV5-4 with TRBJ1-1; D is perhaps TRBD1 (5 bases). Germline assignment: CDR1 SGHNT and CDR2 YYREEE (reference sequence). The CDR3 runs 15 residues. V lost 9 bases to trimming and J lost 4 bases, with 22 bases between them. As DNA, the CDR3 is TGTGCCAACGATACAGGCGCCCGAAGGGGCACTGAAGCTTTCTTT. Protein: CANDTGARRGTEAFF.

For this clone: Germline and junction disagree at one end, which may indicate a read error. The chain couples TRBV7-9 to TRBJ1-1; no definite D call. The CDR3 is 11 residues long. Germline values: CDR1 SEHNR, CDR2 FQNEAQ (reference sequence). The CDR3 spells CASSLNSEAFF. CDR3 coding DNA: TGTGCCAGCAGCCTAAACAGTGAAGCTTTCTTT. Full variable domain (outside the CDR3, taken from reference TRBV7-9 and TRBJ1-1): DTGVSQNPRHKITKRGQNVTFRCDPISEHNRLYWYRQTLGQGPEFLTYFQNEAQLEKSRLLSDRFSAERPKGSFSTLEIQRTEQGDSAMYLCASSLNSEAFFGQGTRLTVV.

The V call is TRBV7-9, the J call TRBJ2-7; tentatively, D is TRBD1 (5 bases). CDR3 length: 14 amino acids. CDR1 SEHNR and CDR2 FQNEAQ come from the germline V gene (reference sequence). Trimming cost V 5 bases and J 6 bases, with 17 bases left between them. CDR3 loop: CASSLTRDSGEQYF. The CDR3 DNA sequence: TGTGCCAGCAGCCTTACCAGGGATTCGGGCGAGCAGTACTTC.

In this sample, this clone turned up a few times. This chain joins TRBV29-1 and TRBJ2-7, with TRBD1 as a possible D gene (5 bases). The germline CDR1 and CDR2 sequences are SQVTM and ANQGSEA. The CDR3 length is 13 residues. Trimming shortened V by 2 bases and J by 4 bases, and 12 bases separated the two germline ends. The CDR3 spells CSVELQGGYEQYF. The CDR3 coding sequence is TGCAGCGTTGAATTGCAGGGTGGGTACGAGCAGTACTTC.

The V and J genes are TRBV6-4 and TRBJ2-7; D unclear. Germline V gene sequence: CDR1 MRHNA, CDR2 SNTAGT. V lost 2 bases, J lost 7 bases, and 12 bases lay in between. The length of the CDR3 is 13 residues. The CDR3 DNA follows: TGTGCCAGCAGTGACCTCGTTAGCTTGGAGCAGTACTTC. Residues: CASSDLVSLEQYF.

The CDR3 sequence: CASSSSGTSAYNEQFF. In nucleotides, the CDR3 is TGTGCCAGCAGTTCCTCCGGGACTAGCGCTTACAATGAGCAGTTCTTC. V and J are TRBV28 and TRBJ2-1, with 10 bases fitting TRBD2. This CDR3 is 16 amino acids long. Germline trimming cut 4 bases from V and 4 bases from J; bases unmatched to any gene: 7. Germline V CDR1 and CDR2: MDHEN, SYDVKM.

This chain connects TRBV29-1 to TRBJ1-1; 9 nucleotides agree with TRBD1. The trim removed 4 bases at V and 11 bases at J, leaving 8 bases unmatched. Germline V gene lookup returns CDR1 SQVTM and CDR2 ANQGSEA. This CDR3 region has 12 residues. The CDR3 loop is CSVGLRDRDAFF. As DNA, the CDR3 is TGCAGCGTTGGCCTCCGGGACAGGGACGCTTTCTTT.

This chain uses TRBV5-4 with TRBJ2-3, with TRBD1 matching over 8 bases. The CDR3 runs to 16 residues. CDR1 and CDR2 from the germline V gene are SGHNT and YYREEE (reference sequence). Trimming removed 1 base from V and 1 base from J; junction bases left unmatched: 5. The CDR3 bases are TGTGCCAGCAGCTTGTACACAGGGGGTGGCACAGATACGCAGTATTTT. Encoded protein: CASSLYTGGGTDTQYF.

The CDR3 region has the DNA TGTGCCAGCAGCCTAGGACAGGGGAACGGCAATGAGCAGTTCTTC. This codes for CASSLGQGNGNEQFF. The chain joins TRBV2 to TRBJ2-1; 9 bases map to TRBD1. V was pared by 6 bases and J by 6 bases, with 9 bases of the junction left unmatched. The germline CDR1 and CDR2 sequences are SNHLY and FYNNEI. CDR3 length: 15 residues.

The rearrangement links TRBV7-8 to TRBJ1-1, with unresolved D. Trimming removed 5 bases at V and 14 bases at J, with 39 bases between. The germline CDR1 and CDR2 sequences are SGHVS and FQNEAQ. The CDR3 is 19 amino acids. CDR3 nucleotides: TGTGCCAGCAGCGGAGACATAGCGGTTGGCGATGACGCCAAGAAGGAAAGCTTCTTT. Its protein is CASSGDIAVGDDAKKESFF.

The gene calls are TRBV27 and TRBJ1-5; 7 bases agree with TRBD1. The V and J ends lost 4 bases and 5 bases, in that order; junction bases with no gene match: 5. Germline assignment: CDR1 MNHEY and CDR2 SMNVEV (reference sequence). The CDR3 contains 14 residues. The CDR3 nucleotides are TGTGCCAGCAGTTCAGGGGGGAGTTATCAGCCCCAGCATTTT. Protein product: CASSSGGSYQPQHF.